The 30 T cell receptor beta chains presented below share a single source sample, sequenced in a study of blood T cells in healthy people across ages (dated by TCRdb to between 2015 and 2016). Library generation was performed with 5' RACE. Sequencer: Illumina HiSeq 2500. A second roughly 6 to 12 cycle PCR used a sample-barcoded 5' primer and a J-beta primer mix. Using fastp at Q25 and MiXCR, TCRdb reprocessed the public reads and kept productive beta chains. Each CDR3 protein appears once, grouped with its most common genes and DNA. This sample holds about 730,000 distinct CDR3 sequences; roughly 44% were observed only once. More than 20% of the sample is taken by the ten largest. Sequencing was performed on blood. The receptors stem from a woman aged 60-75 years in good health.

This clonotype has more than one count but fewer than ten. This sequence may be a read error, since a much larger clone differs from it by one base. The J gene is TRBJ2-7, the V gene TRBV2; D unresolved. The germline V gene encodes CDR1 SNHLY and CDR2 FYNNEI. This CDR3 comprises 11 residues. CDR3 in DNA: TGTGCCAGCAGTCGAGGTTACGGGCAGTACTTC. It specifies CASSRGYGQYF.

The chain is built from TRBV20-1 and TRBJ1-6, with TRBD1 matching 11 bases. In germline, CDR1 is DFQATT, CDR2 SNEGSKA (reference sequence). J was trimmed by 9 bases and V by 5 bases; bases with no gene match: 6. This CDR3 is 14 amino acids long. The CDR3 spells CSAEPGTGGSPLHF. The CDR3 nucleotides are TGCAGTGCTGAACCCGGGACAGGGGGTTCACCCCTCCACTTT.

The sample holds one count of this clonotype. A much larger clone is a single base away; this may be a read error. The chain recombines TRBV7-2 with TRBJ2-1, with 7 bases matching TRBD1. The CDR3 is 13 residues long. Germline CDR1 and CDR2: SGHTA and FQGNSA. V shed 4 bases, J shed 10 bases, and the junction held 7 bases outside the gene matches. The CDR3 DNA sequence: TGTGCCAGCAGCTATGGACAGGCCTACGAGCAGTTCTTC. It yields the protein CASSYGQAYEQFF.

At least ten counts were recorded for this clonotype. This rearrangement joins TRBV4-3 to TRBJ2-3; TRBD1 is a possible D gene (6 bases). CDR3 length equals 18 residues. The germline gives CDR1 LGHNA, CDR2 YSLEER. V lost 0 bases to trimming and J lost 5 bases, with 21 bases between them. In nucleotides, the CDR3 is TGCGCCAGCAGCCAAGATAAAGTCTCTCAGGGGCTGAGAGATACGCAGTATTTT. Translated: CASSQDKVSQGLRDTQYF.

This clonotype was seen more than once but under ten times. The chain recombines TRBV7-9 with TRBJ2-1; D is perhaps TRBD1 (6 bases). Trimming cost V 7 bases and J 6 bases, with 16 bases left between them. The germline V gene encodes CDR1 SEHNR and CDR2 FQNEAQ (reference sequence). The CDR3 totals 14 residues. CDR3 amino acids: CASNARQESNEQFF. Here the CDR3 DNA reads TGTGCCAGCAACGCAAGACAGGAGTCCAATGAGCAGTTCTTC. Full variable domain (missing parts from reference TRBV7-9 and TRBJ2-1): DTGVSQNPRHKITKRGQNVTFRCDPISEHNRLYWYRQTLGQGPEFLTYFQNEAQLEKSRLLSDRFSAERPKGSFSTLEIQRTEQGDSAMYLCASNARQESNEQFFGPGTRLTVL.

The V gene is TRBV7-9, the J gene TRBJ1-1; 7 nucleotides match TRBD1. The CDR3 is 15 amino acids. Trimming cost V 5 bases and J 1 base; bases outside gene matches: 7. Germline CDR1 reads SEHNR; CDR2 reads FQNEAQ (reference sequence). CDR3 protein: CASSPPTGKNTEAFF. CDR3 DNA: TGTGCCAGCAGCCCACCGACAGGGAAGAACACTGAAGCTTTCTTT.

The CDR3 DNA reads as TGCAGTGCTAGCCCGACAGAGACTAGCACAGATACGCAGTATTTT. Its translation: CSASPTETSTDTQYF. The V and J genes are TRBV20-1 and TRBJ2-3; D may be TRBD1 (5 bases). V shed 3 bases and J shed 0 bases, with 13 bases lying between them. The CDR3 extends over 15 amino acids. Per the germline V gene, CDR1 is DFQATT and CDR2 is SNEGSKA (reference sequence).

The table lists this clonotype with a few counts. The V and J genes are TRBV6-6 and TRBJ2-7; a possible D gene is TRBD1 (5 bases). The CDR3 has 13 residues. The germline V and J ends were trimmed by 7 bases and 2 bases, with 12 bases remaining between them. Germline CDR1 is MNHNY and CDR2 is SVGAGI (reference sequence). Here the CDR3 reads CASNEGHPYEQYF. CDR3 DNA sequence: TGTGCCAGCAACGAAGGACATCCCTACGAGCAGTACTTC.

The chain recombines TRBV28 with TRBJ2-7, with 9 bases that match TRBD1. Near its end, the DNA agrees better with TRBJ2-5, so the J call may be wrong. CDR1 is MDHEN and CDR2 is SYDVKM in the germline V gene. This CDR3 is 17 amino acids long. CDR3 DNA: TGTGCCAGCAGCCTTATGCCCAGGGACAGGGTATGGGAGACCCAGTACTTC. Translated: CASSLMPRDRVWETQYF.

The sample holds a few counts of this clonotype. The V call is TRBV7-9, the J call TRBJ1-4, with 8 bases aligning to TRBD1. Unmatched junction bases numbered 9, after V lost 4 bases and J lost 5 bases. The CDR3 has 16 amino acids. The germline V gene has CDR1 SEHNR and CDR2 FQNEAQ (reference sequence). The chain's CDR3 is CASSSDGTGDNEKLFF. The DNA for the CDR3 is TGTGCCAGCAGCTCCGACGGGACAGGCGACAATGAAAAACTGTTTTTT.

This clonotype was found a few times. The chain employs TRBV7-9 and TRBJ1-5, with a possible D match to TRBD1 (6 bases). The germline V gene encodes CDR1 SEHNR and CDR2 FQNEAQ (reference sequence). The CDR3 extends over 12 amino acids. V lost 3 bases, J lost 8 bases, and 8 bases lay in between. CDR3 coding DNA: TGTGCCAGCAGCTTGACAGGAGAGCCCCAGCATTTT. It specifies CASSLTGEPQHF.

The gene calls are TRBV6-2 or TRBV6-3 and TRBJ2-1; tentatively, D is TRBD2 (6 bases). V shed 2 bases and J shed 4 bases, with 18 bases lying between them. The CDR3 consists of 17 residues. Germline loops: CDR1 MNHEY, CDR2 SVGEGT. The CDR3 DNA sequence: TGTGCCAGCAGTTACCCCACCGGGACTTACCCTTACAATGAGCAGTTCTTC. Protein product: CASSYPTGTYPYNEQFF.

This clonotype was counted between two and nine times. The chain joins TRBV27 to TRBJ2-7, with 7 nucleotides matching TRBD2. The V gene's germline CDR1 is MNHEY and CDR2 SMNVEV (reference sequence). Losses at the gene ends were 4 bases for V and 1 base for J; bases not matched to a gene: 13. CDR3 length: 17 amino acids. The CDR3 DNA follows: TGTGCCAGCAGTTCGGCCCTGGCGGCGGGGGAATCCTACGAGCAGTACTTC. Translation gives CASSSALAAGESYEQYF.

This clonotype has ten or more counts. The chain combines TRBV6-2 or TRBV6-3 with TRBJ2-5; weak D call: TRBD1 (6 bases). Trimming left V 6 bases short and J 13 bases short, with 15 bases between. CDR1 and CDR2 from the germline V gene are MNHEY and SVGEGT. The CDR3 length is 11 residues. The chain's CDR3 is CASRTGHPLYF. The CDR3 coding sequence is TGTGCCAGCAGGACAGGCCATCCTTTGTACTTC.

This clonotype was counted between two and nine times. The chain combines TRBV7-2 with TRBJ2-3, with 10 bases that match TRBD2. Germline V gene lookup returns CDR1 SGHTA and CDR2 FQGNSA. With V trimmed by 9 bases and J by 6 bases, 12 bases remained unmatched. This CDR3 is 15 amino acids long. The CDR3 region is CASSTAGGTMDTQYF. DNA of the CDR3: TGTGCCAGTTCTACAGCGGGAGGGACGATGGATACGCAGTATTTT. Looking up the rest from reference TRBV7-2 and TRBJ2-3 gives the full variable domain: GAGVSQSPSNKVTEKGKDVELRCDPISGHTALYWYRQSLGQGLEFLIYFQGNSAPDKSGLPSDRFSAERTGGSVSTLTIQRTQQEDSAVYLCASSTAGGTMDTQYFGPGTRLTVL.

The table lists this clonotype with many counts. The rearrangement joins TRBV28 to TRBJ2-1; the D gene could be TRBD1 or TRBD2 (5 bases each). This CDR3 has 15 residues. The V and J ends lost 4 bases and 2 bases respectively, with 12 bases between them. The germline CDR1 and CDR2 sequences are MDHEN and SYDVKM. The CDR3 reads CASSSGPEPYNEQFF. In nucleotides, the CDR3 is TGTGCCAGCAGTTCGGGACCCGAGCCCTACAATGAGCAGTTCTTC.

The gene calls are TRBV6-5 and TRBJ2-7, with 7 bases identical to TRBD1. V gave up 0 bases and J gave up 4 bases; unmatched junction bases: 6. Germline lookup yields CDR1 MNHEY and CDR2 SVGAGI. The length of the CDR3 is 15 residues. CDR3 nucleotides: TGTGCCAGCAGTTACTCGGATGGCAGGGGGTACGAGCAGTACTTC. Protein: CASSYSDGRGYEQYF.

The genes are TRBV12-3 or TRBV12-4 and TRBJ2-4; D may be TRBD2 (5 bases). TRBJ2-7 explains the end of the DNA better; the J call may be wrong. This CDR3 is built from 12 residues. CDR3 sequence: CASRGARYEQYF. In nucleotides, the CDR3 is TGTGCCAGCAGGGGAGCCCGTTACGAGCAGTACTTC.

This clonotype turned up a few times. J is TRBJ2-7 and V is TRBV7-2; D possibly corresponds to TRBD1 (5 bases). The germline V gene encodes CDR1 SGHTA and CDR2 FQGNSA. This CDR3 is 14 amino acids long. The ends were cut back, 6 bases at V and 1 base at J, with 13 bases in the middle. CDR3 in DNA: TGTGCCAGCAGATCGGGCAGGACATCCTACGAGCAGTACTTC. This encodes CASRSGRTSYEQYF.

The chain couples TRBV5-1 to TRBJ2-3; 7 bases align to TRBD2. The CDR3 has 14 amino acids. From germline, CDR1 is SGHRS and CDR2 YFSETQ. Trimming took 4 bases from V and 4 from J; bases not matched to a gene: 6. CDR3 DNA: TGCGCCAGCAGCGTTGGACGGGGGGCAGATACGCAGTATTTT. Encoded protein: CASSVGRGADTQYF.

The chain has TRBV12-3 or TRBV12-4 and TRBJ2-3, with unresolved D. The CDR3 runs 14 residues. V was shortened by 5 bases and J by 0 bases, with 9 bases between the two germline ends. Here the CDR3 reads CASSLQISTDTQYF. The CDR3 DNA follows: TGTGCCAGCAGTCTTCAGATTAGCACAGATACGCAGTATTTT.

About this clonotype itself: With a much larger clone just one base away, this may be a read error. V usage is TRBV11-2 and J usage is TRBJ2-7; TRBD1 matches 9 bases. The ends lost 5 bases at V and 8 bases at J; junction bases unmatched: 13. Per germline, CDR1 SGHAT and CDR2 FQNNGV. The CDR3 has 15 amino acids. DNA of the CDR3: TGTGCCAGCAGCAGGCCTGGGACAGGGATTGGCAAGCAGTACTTC. Translating gives CASSRPGTGIGKQYF. Full variable domain (outside the CDR3, taken from reference TRBV11-2 and TRBJ2-7): EAGVAQSPRYKIIEKRQSVAFWCNPISGHATLYWYQQILGQGPKLLIQFQNNGVVDDSQLPKDRFSAERLKGVDSTLKIQPAKLEDSAVYLCASSRPGTGIGKQYFGPGTRLTVT.

The rearrangement uses TRBV20-1 and TRBJ2-1; 9 bases agree with TRBD2. The CDR3 runs 15 residues. Germline loops: CDR1 DFQATT, CDR2 SNEGSKA (reference sequence). After removal of 5 bases from V and 0 bases from J, the junction contained 5 bases not matched to a gene. The CDR3 is CSARRGGSSYNEQFF. The CDR3 bases are TGCAGTGCTCGGCGGGGGGGGAGCTCCTACAATGAGCAGTTCTTC.

The chain couples TRBV10-3 to TRBJ1-2, with D maybe TRBD1 (5 bases). V was trimmed by 3 bases and J by 6 bases, leaving 14 bases between them. This CDR3 has 14 amino acids. Germline assignment: CDR1 ENHRY and CDR2 SYGVKD. The DNA of the CDR3 is TGTGCCATCAGTGAACGACAGACAAATGATGGCTACACCTTC. This codes for CAISERQTNDGYTF.

CDR3 in amino acids: CASSRLAVYEQYF. The CDR3 coding sequence is TGTGCCAGCAGTCGACTAGCGGTCTACGAGCAGTACTTC. The chain links TRBV11-2 to TRBJ2-4, with 9 bases lining up with TRBD2. The J call may be in error: the DNA end matches TRBJ2-7 better. From germline, CDR1 is SGHAT and CDR2 FQNNGV. CDR3 length: 13 amino acids.

This sequence joins TRBV20-1 and TRBJ2-7, with 7 bases lining up with TRBD2. Germline lookup yields CDR1 DFQATT and CDR2 SNEGSKA (reference sequence). V was pared by 6 bases and J by 0 bases, with 5 bases of the junction left unmatched. This CDR3 has 13 amino acids. The CDR3 spells CSALSGNSYEQYF. The CDR3 DNA follows: TGCAGTGCCCTAAGCGGGAACTCCTACGAGCAGTACTTC.

The chain carries TRBV7-7 and TRBJ2-5; no reliable D call. This CDR3 has 13 residues. Trimming took off 0 bases at V and 5 bases at J, with 7 bases between the two ends. Germline lookup yields CDR1 SSHAT and CDR2 FNYEAQ (reference sequence). CDR3 amino acids: CASSLARSETQYF. The CDR3 nucleotides are TGTGCCAGCAGCTTAGCCAGGTCGGAGACCCAGTACTTC.

This chain uses TRBV6-2 or TRBV6-3 with TRBJ2-5; TRBD2 aligns across 9 bases. Losses at the gene ends were 11 bases for V and 2 bases for J; bases not matched to a gene: 12. Germline V gene lookup returns CDR1 MNHEY and CDR2 SVGEGT. The CDR3 sequence is 15 residues long. CDR3 sequence reads: CAGALTRGGQETQYF. CDR3 DNA sequence: TGTGCCGGCGCACTGACGCGGGGGGGACAAGAGACCCAGTACTTC.

The CDR3, as DNA: TGCAGTGCTAGAGATAAAAGGCGGTCGGACGGCGAGCAGTACTTC. This sequence encodes CSARDKRRSDGEQYF. J is TRBJ2-5 and V is TRBV20-1; D gene ambiguous. The J call may be in error: the DNA end matches TRBJ2-7 better. CDR3 length: 15 residues. Looked up from germline, CDR1 is DFQATT and CDR2 is SNEGSKA (reference sequence).

V and J are TRBV5-5 and TRBJ2-7; the D gene is possibly TRBD1 (6 bases). This CDR3 comprises 13 residues. CDR1 SGHKS and CDR2 YYEKEE come from the germline V gene (reference sequence). Between the trimmed V and J ends, which lost 7 bases and 1 base, there was a span of 12 bases. CDR3 DNA: TGTGCCAGCGGGGGCAGAGTTTCCTACGAGCAGTACTTC. Translated: CASGGRVSYEQYF.